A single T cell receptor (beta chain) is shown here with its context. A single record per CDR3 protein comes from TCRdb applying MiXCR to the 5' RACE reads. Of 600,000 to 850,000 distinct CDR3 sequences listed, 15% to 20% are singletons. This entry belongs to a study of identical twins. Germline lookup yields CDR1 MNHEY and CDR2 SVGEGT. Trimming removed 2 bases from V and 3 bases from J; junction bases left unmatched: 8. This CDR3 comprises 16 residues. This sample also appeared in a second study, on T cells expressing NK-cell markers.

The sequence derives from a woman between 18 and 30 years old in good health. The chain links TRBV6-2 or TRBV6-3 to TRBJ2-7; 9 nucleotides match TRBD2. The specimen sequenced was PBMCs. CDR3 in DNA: TGTGCCAGCAGTTACCGGGGGCTAGCGGGACTCTACGAGCAGTACTTC. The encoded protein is CASSYRGLAGLYEQYF.